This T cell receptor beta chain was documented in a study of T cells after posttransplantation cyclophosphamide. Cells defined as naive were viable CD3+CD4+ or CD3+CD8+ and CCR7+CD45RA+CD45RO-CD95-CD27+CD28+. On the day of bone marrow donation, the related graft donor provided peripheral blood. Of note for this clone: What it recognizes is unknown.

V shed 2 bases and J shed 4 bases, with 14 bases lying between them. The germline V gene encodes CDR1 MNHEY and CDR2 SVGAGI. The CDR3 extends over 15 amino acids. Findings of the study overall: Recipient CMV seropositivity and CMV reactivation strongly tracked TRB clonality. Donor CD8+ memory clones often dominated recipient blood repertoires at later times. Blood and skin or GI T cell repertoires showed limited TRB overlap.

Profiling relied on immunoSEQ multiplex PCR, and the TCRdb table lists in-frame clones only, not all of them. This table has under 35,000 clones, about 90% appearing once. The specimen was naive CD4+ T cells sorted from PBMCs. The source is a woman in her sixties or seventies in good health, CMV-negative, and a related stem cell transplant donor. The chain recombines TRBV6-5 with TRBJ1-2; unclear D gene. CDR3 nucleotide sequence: TGTGCCAGCAGTTACCAAGGACTGCCGCTCTATGGCTACACCTTC. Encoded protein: CASSYQGLPLYGYTF.